These 9 T cell receptor beta chains were all obtained from the same sample, sequenced in a study of T cells after yellow fever vaccination. TCRdb ran MiXCR on the 5' RACE reads and lists one entry per CDR3 protein. The sample holds about 50,000 distinct CDR3 sequences, around 6.2% seen once. Sequenced material: PBMCs, either bulk or a sorted T-cell subset (CD4+, CD8+, memory, or dextramer-sorted; not recorded which), taken on the day of the yellow fever booster vaccination. All receptors derive from a man between 18 and 35 years old who received the YFV17D yellow fever vaccine.

The chain recombines TRBV6-4 with TRBJ1-2; D remains ambiguous. Germline assignment: CDR1 MRHNA and CDR2 SNTAGT. The CDR3 runs 14 residues. CDR3: CVIRTPGSDYGYTF. The CDR3 DNA sequence: TGTGTCATCCGGACCCCAGGCTCCGACTATGGCTACACCTTC.

This chain uses TRBV6-5 with TRBJ2-2; 8 nucleotides match TRBD2. There are 18 residues in the CDR3. J was trimmed by 5 bases and V by 8 bases; bases with no gene match: 19. Germline V gene lookup returns CDR1 MNHEY and CDR2 SVGAGI. The CDR3 region has the DNA TGTGCCAGCGGACCTGGGTTGGGAATGGGCGGGGGGACCGGGGAGCTGTTTTTT. Amino acids: CASGPGLGMGGGTGELFF.

This clonotype was found a few times. This chain links TRBV12-5 with TRBJ2-6; 8 bases are a match to TRBD1. The CDR3 is 18 residues long. Germline CDR1 and CDR2: LGHNT and FRNRAP. J lost 1 base, V lost 6 bases, and 11 bases had no gene match. CDR3 residues: CASGFLGDRMSGANVLTF. The CDR3 region has the DNA TGTGCTAGTGGCTTTCTTGGGGACAGGATGTCTGGGGCCAACGTCCTGACTTTC.

The rearrangement uses TRBV7-2 and TRBJ2-7; the D gene is possibly TRBD1 (5 bases). Germline V gives CDR1 SGHTA, CDR2 FQGNSA. V dropped 0 bases and J dropped 2 bases, with 11 bases sitting between them. The CDR3 consists of 15 residues. The CDR3 DNA reads as TGTGCCAGCAGCTTAGCATCTGCAGGGACCTACGAGCAGTACTTC. This gives the protein CASSLASAGTYEQYF.

This chain links TRBV28 with TRBJ1-3; no definite D call. Trimming pared 6 bases from V and 7 bases from J, leaving 7 bases between. The germline V gene has CDR1 MDHEN and CDR2 SYDVKM. This CDR3 region has 11 residues. The CDR3 here is CASSVWNTIYF. CDR3 DNA: TGTGCCAGCAGCGTGTGGAACACCATATATTTT.

This clonotype was detected many times. The J gene is TRBJ1-1, the V gene TRBV6-2 or TRBV6-3; D is perhaps TRBD1 (5 bases). The CDR3 spans 13 residues. Trimming shortened V by 4 bases and J by 6 bases, and 12 bases separated the two germline ends. Germline CDR1 and CDR2: MNHEY and SVGEGT. CDR3 in amino acids: CASSLPGDPEAFF. CDR3 DNA: TGTGCCAGCAGTTTACCGGGGGATCCTGAAGCTTTCTTT.

This clonotype was observed at least ten times. This chain links TRBV12-3 or TRBV12-4 with TRBJ2-2; D unclear. Trimming took off 3 bases at V and 6 bases at J, with 8 bases between the two ends. This CDR3 contains 13 residues. CDR3 DNA: TGTGCCAGCAGTTTCGAGAGACCCGGGGAGCTGTTTTTT. Translation gives CASSFERPGELFF.

In its sample, this clonotype was seen many times. The chain carries TRBV6-5 and TRBJ1-3; D remains ambiguous. This CDR3 has 13 amino acids. CDR1 is MNHEY and CDR2 is SVGAGI in the germline V gene. The V gene lost 8 bases and the J gene lost 1 base, with 9 bases spanning the gap. The CDR3 DNA reads as TGTGCCAGCTCCACGGGTTCTGGAAACACCATATATTTT. Protein: CASSTGSGNTIYF.

This clonotype was recorded once. This may be a read error: a much more frequent sequence differs by one nucleotide. The chain uses TRBV7-9 and TRBJ2-1, with 8 bases lining up with TRBD2. The CDR3 is 17 residues long. Germline lookup yields CDR1 SEHNR and CDR2 FQNEAQ (reference sequence). V lost 6 bases to trimming and J lost 3 bases; unmatched junction nucleotides: 13. As DNA, the CDR3 is TGTGCCAGCAGTCATCTCAGCGGGGGAGACATCTACAATGAGCAGTTCTTC. Translating gives CASSHLSGGDIYNEQFF.